These 12 T cell receptor beta chains share one sample of origin, sequenced in a study of T cell repertoires in cytomegalovirus infection. TCRdb fed the reads into MiXCR, producing one record per CDR3 protein. Here the sample spans around 530,000 distinct CDR3 sequences, roughly 29% being singletons. Sequences were obtained from PBMCs. The receptors were sampled from a human donor in good health (CMV status not recorded). Some clones in this sample may be carry-over from other donors' samples.

This sequence joins TRBV2 and TRBJ1-6; D is unresolved. The CDR3 loop spans 15 amino acids. Germline V gene data show CDR1 as SNHLY and CDR2 as FYNNEI. Trimming stripped 7 bases from V and 0 bases from J, with 10 bases between. The CDR3 nucleotides read TGTGCCAGCATGAGTGAGAGCTCCTATAATTCACCCCTCCACTTT. It translates to CASMSESSYNSPLHF.

The sample holds a few counts of this clonotype. The chain couples TRBV7-4 to TRBJ2-4, with 8 bases that match TRBD2. V dropped 3 bases and J dropped 0; count of bases not matched to a gene: 4. CDR1 is SGHVT and CDR2 is SQSDAQ in the germline V gene. This CDR3 contains 16 residues. DNA of the CDR3: TGTGCCAGCAGCTTCGGGCTAGCGGGAGCCAAAAACATTCAGTACTTC. Amino acids: CASSFGLAGAKNIQYF.

The sample holds a few counts of this clonotype. This chain links TRBV6-1 with TRBJ2-5, with unresolved D. This CDR3 is built from 14 residues. Germline loops: CDR1 MNHNS, CDR2 SASEGT. Trimming removed 4 bases from V and 2 bases from J, with 11 bases in between. The DNA of the CDR3 is TGTGCCAGCAGTGCCCCTAGGCTACAAGAGACCCAGTACTTC. Translation gives CASSAPRLQETQYF.

This clonotype was detected only a few times. This chain uses TRBV19 with TRBJ2-1, with 11 positions matching TRBD2. CDR3 length equals 15 residues. CDR1 and CDR2 (germline): LNHDA, SQIVND (reference sequence). J gave up 8 bases and V 5 bases, and 8 bases lay outside the gene matches. The CDR3 loop is CASSETSGSRDEQFF. Here the CDR3 DNA reads TGTGCCAGTAGTGAAACTAGCGGGAGCAGGGATGAGCAGTTCTTC.

CDR3: CSATNRGEPQPQHF. The CDR3 coding sequence is TGCAGTGCTACGAACAGAGGGGAGCCACAGCCCCAGCATTTT. The rearrangement joins TRBV20-1 to TRBJ1-5; weak D call: TRBD1 (5 bases). This CDR3 is built from 14 residues. Germline CDR1 DFQATT, CDR2 SNEGSKA (reference sequence). The V gene lost 4 bases and the J gene lost 7 bases, with 17 bases spanning the gap.

This chain joins TRBV12-3 or TRBV12-4 and TRBJ1-2; 7 nucleotides line up with TRBD1. This CDR3 contains 15 residues. The V gene end was trimmed by 2 bases and the J gene end by 4 bases; junction bases not matched to a gene: 7. The CDR3 DNA follows: TGTGCCAGCAGTTTATGGCAGGGGGGGGGCTATGGCTACACCTTC. This translates into CASSLWQGGGYGYTF.

The V call is TRBV29-1, the J call TRBJ2-1, with TRBD2 matching 9 bases. Germline CDR1 SQVTM, CDR2 ANQGSEA. Trimming removed 4 bases from V and 8 bases from J; junction bases left unmatched: 9. The CDR3 is 14 amino acids. Here the CDR3 reads CSVGAGGPGYEQFF. The CDR3 region has the DNA TGCAGCGTTGGGGCGGGAGGGCCAGGCTATGAGCAGTTCTTC.

The J gene is TRBJ2-7, the V gene TRBV11-2; 7 bases map to TRBD2. Per the germline V gene, CDR1 is SGHAT and CDR2 is FQNNGV. The CDR3 has 15 residues. With V trimmed by 0 bases and J by 3 bases, 5 bases remained unmatched. CDR3 sequence reads: CASSLDPSGIYEQYV. The CDR3 DNA reads TGTGCCAGCAGCTTAGATCCTAGCGGCATCTACGAGCAGTACGTC.

In this sample, this clonotype turned up many times. The chain is built from TRBV7-2 and TRBJ1-6, with 7 bases fitting TRBD1. V gave up 4 bases and J gave up 3 bases; unmatched junction bases: 0. CDR1 and CDR2 (germline): SGHTA, FQGNSA. This CDR3 contains 14 residues. The CDR3 here is CASSWDSYNSPLHF. Written as DNA, the CDR3 is TGTGCCAGCAGCTGGGACAGCTATAATTCACCCCTCCACTTT.

The V and J genes are TRBV24-1 and TRBJ2-1, with 7 bases identical to TRBD1. The ends lost 4 bases at V and 0 bases at J; junction bases unmatched: 5. This CDR3 contains 16 residues. Germline V CDR1 and CDR2: KGHDR, SFDVKD. CDR3 nucleotide sequence: TGTGCCACCAGTGAGGGACAGATAGTCTCCTACAATGAGCAGTTCTTC. It is translated as CATSEGQIVSYNEQFF.

The chain couples TRBV7-9 to TRBJ2-2; 8 nucleotides match TRBD2. V shed 3 bases, J shed 6 bases, and the junction held 21 bases outside the gene matches. The CDR3 runs to 20 residues. Germline V CDR1 and CDR2: SEHNR, FQNEAQ (reference sequence). CDR3 region: CASSLRGVVKEIKFAGELFF. The CDR3 nucleotides are TGTGCCAGCAGCTTGCGGGGGGTTGTTAAGGAAATCAAATTCGCCGGGGAGCTGTTTTTT.

The rearrangement uses TRBV7-2 and TRBJ1-5; D gene ambiguous. Germline V gene data show CDR1 as SGHTA and CDR2 as FQGNSA. CDR3 length: 15 residues. V lost 1 base, J lost 0 bases, and 7 bases lay in between. In DNA form, the CDR3 reads TGTGCCAGCAGCTTAGACAGTCATAGCAATCAGCCCCAGCATTTT. Residues: CASSLDSHSNQPQHF. Drawing the rest from reference TRBV7-2 and TRBJ1-5, the complete variable domain is GAGVSQSPSNKVTEKGKDVELRCDPISGHTALYWYRQSLGQGLEFLIYFQGNSAPDKSGLPSDRFSAERTGGSVSTLTIQRTQQEDSAVYLCASSLDSHSNQPQHFGDGTRLSIL.